The sequence of this T cell receptor (beta chain) was determined in a study of cytomegalovirus exposure and HLA in healthy donors (dated by TCRdb to the late 2010s). Describing the broader study: According to a later analysis, the 120 or so validation repertoires were produced on the same platform as the 666 repertoires of the first cohort. The study aimed to test whether signatures of past pathogen exposure could be identified by cataloging public T cell receptors. A separate validation cohort of about 110 different subjects was used in addition to the approximately 670-subject first cohort. High-throughput TCR immunosequencing, statistical association of individual TCRs with disease status, and machine learning were combined to predict cytomegalovirus infection status.

Donors formed part of the validation cohort, which comprised over a hundred subjects and was distinct from the first cohort of 670 or so subjects. Study-wide conclusions, independent of this receptor: In vitro tests confirmed that three of the cytomegalovirus-associated TCR beta chains recognize cytomegalovirus antigens. A later analysis lacked HLA typing for the validation cohort, so it scored co-occurrence in that cohort across all 120 repertoires. Most TCR sequences were observed very rarely across donors, whereas some public TCRs were present in many individuals. It was suggested by the authors that the approach could potentially be generalized to other disease states and immunological phenotypes. Subsequent analysis determined that TCRs grouped into clusters in the first cohort also showed a tendency toward co-occurrence across the approximately 110 validation repertoires, and 90% to 95% of cluster scores exceeded 0. The study gave a list of 150 to 200 TCR beta chains associated with cytomegalovirus. The classifier was reported to diagnose cytomegalovirus status with high specificity and sensitivity in both the original cohort and the validation cohort.

The CDR3, cysteine through phenylalanine, is 14 amino acids long. Only CDR3 DNA remains: 42 bases, in frame from the first base. V is pared back by 7 bases and J by 0 bases, with 12 bases lying between the germline termini. CDR1 and CDR2 were assigned from the germline V gene as SGHRS and YFSETQ. Libraries came from the immunoSEQ multiplex PCR assay. In the paper's pipeline: A statistical classification framework was built for diagnosing cytomegalovirus status from the catalog of TCR beta chain sequences. TCRdb took over this immuneACCESS table, retaining in-frame rearrangements with V and J assigned. Such tables are incomplete; in checked studies, under half of the missing clones stem from an unresolved V gene, and the remainder is unexplained. V, J and clone size derive from that table, while D and trimming were established from the DNA sequence. The sample has approximately 88,000 clones on record, approximately 81% of them singletons. The ten largest clones represent around an eighth of the sample.

About this clone itself: It lacks a known antigen. Base qualities are not recorded, but no much larger clone differs from it by a single base.

In this chain, TRBV5-1 is recombined with TRBJ2-3; perhaps TRBD1 is the D gene, with 6 bases matching. Source material: PBMCs. The sequence derives from a woman in her late teens or twenties in good health and CMV-seropositive. The DNA sequence is as follows: TGCGCCAGCGGGGTAGGGACAAGCACAGATACGCAGTATTTT. Its translation is CASGVGTSTDTQYF.